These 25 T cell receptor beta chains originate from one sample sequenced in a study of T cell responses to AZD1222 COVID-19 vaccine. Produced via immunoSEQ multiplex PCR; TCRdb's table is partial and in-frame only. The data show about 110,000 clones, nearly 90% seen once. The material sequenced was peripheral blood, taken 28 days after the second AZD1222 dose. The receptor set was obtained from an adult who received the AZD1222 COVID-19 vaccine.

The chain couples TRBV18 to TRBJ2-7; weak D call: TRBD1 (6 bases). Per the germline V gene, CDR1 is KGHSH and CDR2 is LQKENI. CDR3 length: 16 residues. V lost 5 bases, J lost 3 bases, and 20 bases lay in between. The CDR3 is CASSDKDRPYFYEQYF. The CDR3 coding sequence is TGTGCCAGCTCAGATAAAGACAGGCCATACTTCTACGAGCAGTACTTC.

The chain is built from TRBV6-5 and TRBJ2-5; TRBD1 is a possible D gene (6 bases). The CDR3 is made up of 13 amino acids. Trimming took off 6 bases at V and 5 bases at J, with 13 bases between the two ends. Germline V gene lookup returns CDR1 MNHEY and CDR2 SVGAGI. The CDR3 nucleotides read TGTGCCAGCAGACAACAGGGATTGGAGACCCAGTACTTC. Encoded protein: CASRQQGLETQYF.

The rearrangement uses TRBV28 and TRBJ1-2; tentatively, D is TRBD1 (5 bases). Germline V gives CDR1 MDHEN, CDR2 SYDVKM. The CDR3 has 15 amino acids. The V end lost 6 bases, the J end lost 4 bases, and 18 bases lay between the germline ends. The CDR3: CASSPAGALSYGYTF. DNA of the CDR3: TGTGCCAGCAGCCCTGCTGGGGCGCTGTCCTATGGCTACACCTTC.

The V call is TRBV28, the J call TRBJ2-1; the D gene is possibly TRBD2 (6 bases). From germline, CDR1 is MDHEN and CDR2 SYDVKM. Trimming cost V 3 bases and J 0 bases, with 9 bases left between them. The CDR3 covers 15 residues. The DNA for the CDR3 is TGTGCCAGCAGTTTGGGAGGATCCTCCTACAATGAGCAGTTCTTC. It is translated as CASSLGGSSYNEQFF.

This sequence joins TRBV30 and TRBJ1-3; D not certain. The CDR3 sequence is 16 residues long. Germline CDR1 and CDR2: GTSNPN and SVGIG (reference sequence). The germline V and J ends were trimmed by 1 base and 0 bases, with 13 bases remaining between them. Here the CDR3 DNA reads TGTGCCTGGAGTGCACGGGCATTCATCTCTGGAAACACCATATATTTT. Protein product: CAWSARAFISGNTIYF.

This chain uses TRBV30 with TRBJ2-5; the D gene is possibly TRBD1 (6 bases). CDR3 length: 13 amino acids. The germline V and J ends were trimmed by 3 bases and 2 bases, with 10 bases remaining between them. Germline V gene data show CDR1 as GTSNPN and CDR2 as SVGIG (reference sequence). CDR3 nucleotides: TGTGCCTGGAGAGGACAGCCTCAAGAGACCCAGTACTTC. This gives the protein CAWRGQPQETQYF.

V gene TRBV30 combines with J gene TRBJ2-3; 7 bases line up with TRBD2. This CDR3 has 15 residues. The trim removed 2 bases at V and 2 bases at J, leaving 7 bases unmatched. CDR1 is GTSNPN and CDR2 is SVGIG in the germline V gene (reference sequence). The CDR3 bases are TGTGCCTGGAGTAGACCCGGACTAGTCACAGATACGCAGTATTTT. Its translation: CAWSRPGLVTDTQYF.

The CDR3 DNA is TGTGCCTGGAGTACCTGGACAGGGGATGACCAGCCCCAGCATTTT. Its protein is CAWSTWTGDDQPQHF. The chain employs TRBV30 and TRBJ1-5; TRBD1 agrees at 9 bases. This CDR3 spans 15 amino acids. V was clipped by 2 bases and J by 7 bases; unmatched bases: 9. CDR1 and CDR2 (germline): GTSNPN, SVGIG (reference sequence).

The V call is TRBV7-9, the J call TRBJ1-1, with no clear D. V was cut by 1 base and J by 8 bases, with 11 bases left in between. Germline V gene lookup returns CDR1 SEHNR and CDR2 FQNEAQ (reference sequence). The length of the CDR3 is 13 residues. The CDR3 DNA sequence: TGTGCCAGCAGCTTAGGTGTGGCAGCCGAAGCTTTCTTT. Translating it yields CASSLGVAAEAFF.

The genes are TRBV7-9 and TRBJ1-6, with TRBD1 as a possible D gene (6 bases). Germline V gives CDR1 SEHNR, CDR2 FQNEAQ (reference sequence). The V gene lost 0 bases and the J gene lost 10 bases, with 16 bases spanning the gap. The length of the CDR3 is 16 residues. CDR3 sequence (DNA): TGTGCCAGCAGCTTAGCTTTAGGGGGGAACGGCTCACCCCTCCACTTT. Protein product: CASSLALGGNGSPLHF.

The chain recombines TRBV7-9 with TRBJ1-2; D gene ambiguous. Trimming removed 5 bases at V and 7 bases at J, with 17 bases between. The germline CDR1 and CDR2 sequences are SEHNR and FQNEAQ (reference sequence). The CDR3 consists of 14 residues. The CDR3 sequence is CASSLGGRVLGYTF. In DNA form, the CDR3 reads TGTGCCAGCAGCCTGGGTGGTAGGGTACTTGGCTACACCTTC. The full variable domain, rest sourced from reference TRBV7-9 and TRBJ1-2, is DTGVSQNPRHKITKRGQNVTFRCDPISEHNRLYWYRQTLGQGPEFLTYFQNEAQLEKSRLLSDRFSAERPKGSFSTLEIQRTEQGDSAMYLCASSLGGRVLGYTFGSGTRLTVV.

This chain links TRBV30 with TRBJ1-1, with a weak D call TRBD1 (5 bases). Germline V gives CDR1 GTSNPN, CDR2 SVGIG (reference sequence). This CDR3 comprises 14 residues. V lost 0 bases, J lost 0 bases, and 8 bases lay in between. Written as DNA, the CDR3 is TGTGCCTGGAGTGTAGGGGTAATGAACACTGAAGCTTTCTTT. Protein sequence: CAWSVGVMNTEAFF.

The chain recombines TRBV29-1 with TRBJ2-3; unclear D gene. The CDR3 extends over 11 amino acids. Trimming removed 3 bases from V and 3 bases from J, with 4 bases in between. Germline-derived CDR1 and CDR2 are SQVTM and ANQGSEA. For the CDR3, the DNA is TGCAGCGTTGATATTACAGATACGCAGTATTTT. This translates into CSVDITDTQYF.

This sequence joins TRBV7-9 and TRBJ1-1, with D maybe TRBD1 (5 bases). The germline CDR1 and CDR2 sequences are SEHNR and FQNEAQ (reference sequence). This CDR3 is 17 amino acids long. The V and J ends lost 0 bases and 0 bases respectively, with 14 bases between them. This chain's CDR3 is CASSLAAAGFMNTEAFF. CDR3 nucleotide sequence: TGTGCCAGCAGCTTAGCGGCGGCAGGGTTTATGAACACTGAAGCTTTCTTT.

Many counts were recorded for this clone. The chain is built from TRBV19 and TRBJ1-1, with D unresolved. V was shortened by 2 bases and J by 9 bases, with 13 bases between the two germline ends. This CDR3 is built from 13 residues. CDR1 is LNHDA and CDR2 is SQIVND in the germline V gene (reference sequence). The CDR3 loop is CASSIKNPEKAFF. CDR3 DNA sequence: TGTGCCAGTAGTATAAAGAACCCGGAAAAAGCTTTCTTT.

The CDR3 DNA is TGTGCCAGCAGAATTGGGGGACAGGGTAATGAAGCTTTCTTT. The encoded protein is CASRIGGQGNEAFF. The rearrangement uses TRBV7-8 and TRBJ1-1, with 9 bases fitting TRBD1. V shed 6 bases, J shed 7 bases, and the junction held 9 bases outside the gene matches. Germline CDR1 is SGHVS and CDR2 is FQNEAQ. CDR3 size: 14 residues.

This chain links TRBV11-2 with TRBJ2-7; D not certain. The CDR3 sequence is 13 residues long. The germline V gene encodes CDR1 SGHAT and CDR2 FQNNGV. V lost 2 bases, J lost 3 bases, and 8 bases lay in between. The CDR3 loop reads CASSLQQNYEQYF. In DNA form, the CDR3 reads TGTGCCAGCAGCTTACAACAGAACTACGAGCAGTACTTC.

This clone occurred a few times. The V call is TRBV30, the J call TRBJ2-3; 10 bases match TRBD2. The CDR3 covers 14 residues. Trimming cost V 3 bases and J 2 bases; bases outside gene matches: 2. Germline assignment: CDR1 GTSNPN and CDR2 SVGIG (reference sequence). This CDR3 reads CAWRGLAATDTQYF. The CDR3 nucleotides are TGTGCCTGGAGAGGACTAGCGGCCACAGATACGCAGTATTTT.

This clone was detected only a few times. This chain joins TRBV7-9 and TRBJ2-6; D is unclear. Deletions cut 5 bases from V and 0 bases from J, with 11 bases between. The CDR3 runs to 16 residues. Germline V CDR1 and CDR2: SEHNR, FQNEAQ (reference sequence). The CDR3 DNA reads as TGTGCCAGCAGCCCCGCGGATAGCTCTGGGGCCAACGTCCTGACTTTC. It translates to CASSPADSSGANVLTF.

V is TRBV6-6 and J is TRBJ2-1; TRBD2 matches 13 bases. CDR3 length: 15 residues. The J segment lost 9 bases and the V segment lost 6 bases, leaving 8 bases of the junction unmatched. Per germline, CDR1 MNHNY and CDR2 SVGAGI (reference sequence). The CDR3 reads CASSSGTSGISEQFF. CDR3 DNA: TGTGCCAGCAGCTCCGGGACTAGCGGGATCAGTGAGCAGTTCTTC.

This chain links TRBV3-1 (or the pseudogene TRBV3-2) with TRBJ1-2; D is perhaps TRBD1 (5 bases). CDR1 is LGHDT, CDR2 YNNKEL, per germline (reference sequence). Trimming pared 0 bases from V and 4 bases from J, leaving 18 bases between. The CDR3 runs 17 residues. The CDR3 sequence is CASSQDLTAIRSYGYTF. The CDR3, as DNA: TGTGCCAGCAGCCAAGATTTGACAGCTATACGATCCTATGGCTACACCTTC.

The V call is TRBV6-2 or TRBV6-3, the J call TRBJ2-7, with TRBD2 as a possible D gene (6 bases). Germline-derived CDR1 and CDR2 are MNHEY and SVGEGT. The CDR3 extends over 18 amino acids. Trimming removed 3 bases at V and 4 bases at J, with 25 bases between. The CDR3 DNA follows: TGTGCCAGCAGTTATCGGGTGGGTCGTGGAGGGGAGAATTACGAGCAGTACTTC. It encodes CASSYRVGRGGENYEQYF.

For the CDR3, the DNA is TGTGCCAGTAGTATAGAGACAGCTCCAACTAATGAAAAACTGTTTTTT. Protein: CASSIETAPTNEKLFF. The J gene is TRBJ1-4, the V gene TRBV19, with a tentative D call TRBD1 (5 bases). Germline values: CDR1 LNHDA, CDR2 SQIVND (reference sequence). Trimming removed 0 bases at V and 0 bases at J, with 8 bases between. This CDR3 has 16 amino acids.

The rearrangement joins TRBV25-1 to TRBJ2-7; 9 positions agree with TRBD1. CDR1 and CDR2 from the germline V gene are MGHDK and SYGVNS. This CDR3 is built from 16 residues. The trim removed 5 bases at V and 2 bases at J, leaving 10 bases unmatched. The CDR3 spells CASSSFGGTGTYEQYF. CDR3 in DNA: TGTGCCAGCAGTTCCTTTGGGGGGACAGGGACCTACGAGCAGTACTTC.

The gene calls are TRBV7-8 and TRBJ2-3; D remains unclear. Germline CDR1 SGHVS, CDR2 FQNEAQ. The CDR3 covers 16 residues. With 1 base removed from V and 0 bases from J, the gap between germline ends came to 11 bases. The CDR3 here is CASSLEGPLSTDTQYF. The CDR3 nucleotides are TGTGCCAGCAGCTTAGAAGGGCCTCTAAGCACAGATACGCAGTATTTT.